In this sample, the clone carrying this T cell receptor (beta chain) turned up a few times. Clinical history as reported by participants underpinned cohort assignment. For recovered donors of Cohort 3, there were two negative PCRs, clearance, or symptom resolution. The record originates from a study of blood T cell repertoires in COVID-19. Looking at the study overall: Researchers got acute and convalescent COVID-19 samples from the United States, Italy and Spain. The cDNA or gDNA used as material had been derived from T cells, B-cell-depleted T cells, or PBMCs.

This table comes from immunoSEQ multiplex PCR, and its TCRdb copy is limited to in-frame clones, with some not included. The table shows 150,000 or so clones, with roughly nine tenths occurring only once. With 2 bases removed from V and 4 bases from J, the gap between germline ends came to 10 bases. The CDR3 is 14 amino acids. Germline lookup yields CDR1 KGHDR and CDR2 SFDVKD. Sequenced sample: PBMCs or T cells enriched from blood (not recorded which). This TCR came from a woman between 45 and 65 years old who had recovered from COVID-19. The J gene is TRBJ1-2, the V gene TRBV24-1, with D unclear. The CDR3 bases are TGTGCCACCAGTGATTCGACTCCGGGCTATGGCTACACCTTC. This sequence encodes CATSDSTPGYGYTF.